The 5 T cell receptor beta chains below all came from one sample that was sequenced in a study of cytomegalovirus exposure and HLA in healthy donors. Data came from immunoSEQ multiplex PCR; TCRdb stores just in-frame clones and leaves some out. The sample contains around 300,000 clones, 87% of which appear only once. Sequencing input: PBMCs. The receptors shown here come from a woman younger than 45 in good health and CMV-seropositive.

V usage is TRBV11-2 and J usage is TRBJ2-7; D ambiguous. The CDR3 extends over 12 amino acids. The V gene's germline CDR1 is SGHAT and CDR2 FQNNGV. Trimming took off 2 bases at V and 7 bases at J, with 9 bases between the two ends. CDR3 in amino acids: CASSLIPREQYF. The DNA for the CDR3 is TGTGCCAGCAGCTTAATACCGCGGGAGCAGTACTTC.

The table lists this clone with a few counts. The same CDR3 also results from other DNA sequences found in this sample. This rearrangement joins TRBV5-6 to TRBJ1-2, with D tentatively TRBD1 (5 bases). Trimming cost V 0 bases and J 5 bases, with 5 bases left between them. CDR1 and CDR2 (germline): SGHDT, YYEEEE. There are 12 residues in the CDR3. CDR3 sequence reads: CASSLAGYGYTF. The CDR3 DNA sequence: TGTGCCAGCAGCTTGGCAGGGTATGGCTACACCTTC.

The chain carries TRBV29-1 and TRBJ2-3; perhaps TRBD1 as D (6 bases). This CDR3 comprises 13 residues. Trimming pared 7 bases from V and 2 bases from J, leaving 13 bases between. Germline V gene lookup returns CDR1 SQVTM and CDR2 ANQGSEA. The CDR3 protein is CSAYRVVTDTQYF. CDR3 bases: TGCAGCGCCTACAGGGTAGTCACAGATACGCAGTATTTT.

The gene calls are TRBV5-1 and TRBJ1-1, with D maybe TRBD1 (5 bases). The CDR3 consists of 15 residues. The germline V and J ends were trimmed by 3 bases and 5 bases, with 17 bases remaining between them. The germline CDR1 and CDR2 sequences are SGHRS and YFSETQ. CDR3 DNA: TGCGCCAGCAGCTGGGCAGTAGGGGAGACGACTGAAGCTTTCTTT. Residues: CASSWAVGETTEAFF.

The CDR3 DNA sequence: TGTGCCAGTAGTATGGGCGGGGGCTACAATGAGCAGTTCTTC. Translation: CASSMGGGYNEQFF. This chain joins TRBV19 and TRBJ2-1, with 7 bases lining up with TRBD2. This CDR3 is 14 amino acids long. Germline V CDR1 and CDR2: LNHDA, SQIVND (reference sequence). V lost 3 bases and J lost 3; bases outside the gene matches: 2.